Listed here is a single T cell receptor beta chain. Libraries were prepared by immunoSEQ multiplex PCR; TCRdb keeps only in-frame clonotypes and omits some of them. The sample lists about 35,000 clones, roughly four fifths occurring once. This entry is derived from a study of STAT5B mutations in CD4+ large granular lymphocyte leukemia. Germline V gene lookup returns CDR1 ENHRY and CDR2 SYGVKD. Trimming stripped 0 bases from V and 7 bases from J, with 13 bases between. The CDR3 is 14 residues long. This chain joins TRBV10-3 and TRBJ2-7; D possibly corresponds to TRBD2 (6 bases). The clonotype comes from a human donor in good health. The sample taken for sequencing was CD4+ T cells from blood buffy coats. CDR3 DNA sequence: TGTGCCATCAGTGAGTCCCTAGCGCCGCCGGAGCAGTACTTC. Its protein is CAISESLAPPEQYF.